The 18 T cell receptor beta chains reported below all come from one sample, sequenced in a study of T cell changes during pregnancy in multiple sclerosis. TCRdb keeps only in-frame clones here, not all; method: immunoSEQ multiplex PCR. This repertoire shows about 45,000 clones, 91% found once; its top ten account for approximately 2.6%. Sample: CD8+ T cells from peripheral blood mononuclear cells, taken in the second trimester of pregnancy. The source is a female donor with multiple sclerosis, enrolled in a pregnancy study.

This rearrangement joins TRBV7-9 to TRBJ1-2, with D unclear. With 5 bases removed from V and 3 bases from J, the gap between germline ends came to 4 bases. Germline values: CDR1 SEHNR, CDR2 FQNEAQ (reference sequence). This CDR3 contains 11 residues. The CDR3 DNA reads as TGTGCCAGCAGCCCCGACTATGGCTACACCTTC. Residues: CASSPDYGYTF.

The chain links TRBV18 to TRBJ2-5, with TRBD1 identical over 10 bases. The V gene end was trimmed by 6 bases and the J gene end by 0 bases; junction bases not matched to a gene: 7. The CDR3 length is 16 residues. Germline loops: CDR1 KGHSH, CDR2 LQKENI. The CDR3 here is CASSPDRGPHQETQYF. Here the CDR3 DNA reads TGTGCCAGCTCGCCAGACAGGGGGCCACACCAAGAGACCCAGTACTTC.

This chain uses TRBV27 with TRBJ2-2, with TRBD2 identical over 9 bases. CDR1 is MNHEY, CDR2 SMNVEV, per germline (reference sequence). The length of the CDR3 is 16 residues. Losses at the gene ends were 8 bases for V and 3 bases for J; bases not matched to a gene: 10. CDR3: CASGPTGGGDTGELFF. CDR3 DNA sequence: TGTGCCAGCGGGCCCACGGGCGGGGGGGACACCGGGGAGCTGTTTTTT.

The V gene is TRBV7-9, the J gene TRBJ2-1, with D hard to call. This CDR3 spans 11 amino acids. The V and J ends lost 3 bases and 5 bases respectively, with 2 bases between them. Germline CDR1 SEHNR, CDR2 FQNEAQ (reference sequence). CDR3 region: CASSFNNEQFF. As DNA, the CDR3 is TGTGCCAGCAGCTTTAACAATGAGCAGTTCTTC.

This chain links TRBV12-2 with TRBJ1-1. TRBV12-2 is listed as a pseudogene. CDR3 length equals 15 residues. In DNA form, the CDR3 reads TGTGCAAGTCGCTTACTACGGGGTCTTGACACTGAAGCTTTCTTT. Amino acid sequence: CASRLLRGLDTEAFF.

This sequence joins TRBV27 and TRBJ2-5; 9 nucleotides align to TRBD2. V lost 6 bases and J lost 5; bases outside the gene matches: 4. The CDR3 covers 13 residues. Germline V CDR1 and CDR2: MNHEY, SMNVEV (reference sequence). CDR3 nucleotides: TGTGCCAGCAGGCGGGGGGGCTCGGAGACCCAGTACTTC. The encoded protein is CASRRGGSETQYF.

The rearrangement links TRBV6-5 to TRBJ2-5, with 12 bases identical to TRBD2. CDR1 and CDR2 (germline): MNHEY, SVGAGI. There are 14 residues in the CDR3. V was clipped by 5 bases and J by 5 bases; unmatched bases: 3. CDR3 nucleotides: TGTGCCAGCAGTCGGACTAGCGGGGAGGAGACCCAGTACTTC. It encodes CASSRTSGEETQYF.

The rearrangement links TRBV27 to TRBJ1-2; possible D gene TRBD1, 6 bases. The V and J ends lost 4 bases and 4 bases respectively, with 10 bases between them. This CDR3 spans 13 amino acids. Germline-derived CDR1 and CDR2 are MNHEY and SMNVEV (reference sequence). In DNA form, the CDR3 reads TGTGCCAGCAGTTCGGCAGGGGTCTATGGCTACACCTTC. Its protein product is CASSSAGVYGYTF.

The chain combines TRBV10-3 with TRBJ2-2; D might be TRBD2 (7 bases). Germline assignment: CDR1 ENHRY and CDR2 SYGVKD. The CDR3 sequence is 19 residues long. V was clipped by 1 base and J by 0 bases, with 18 bases between them. CDR3 nucleotide sequence: TGTGCCATCAGTGAGTTCAGGGGCGGGGGACTATCGAACACCGGGGAGCTGTTTTTT. This encodes CAISEFRGGGLSNTGELFF.

The chain couples TRBV7-9 to TRBJ1-2, with 11 positions matching TRBD1. The J segment lost 6 bases and the V segment lost 1 base, leaving 4 bases of the junction unmatched. From germline, CDR1 is SEHNR and CDR2 FQNEAQ (reference sequence). There are 15 residues in the CDR3. The CDR3 DNA is TGTGCCAGCAGCTTAGGGACAGGGGGCTTAGATGGCTACACCTTC. This sequence encodes CASSLGTGGLDGYTF. The full variable domain, rest sourced from reference TRBV7-9 and TRBJ1-2, is DTGVSQNPRHKITKRGQNVTFRCDPISEHNRLYWYRQTLGQGPEFLTYFQNEAQLEKSRLLSDRFSAERPKGSFSTLEIQRTEQGDSAMYLCASSLGTGGLDGYTFGSGTRLTVV.

V is TRBV13 and J is TRBJ2-7, with D possibly TRBD2 on 6 matching bases. V lost 6 bases, J lost 7 bases, and 10 bases lay in between. Germline CDR1 reads PRHDT; CDR2 reads FYEKMQ (reference sequence). This CDR3 spans 11 amino acids. The CDR3 protein is CASRAGGEQYF. CDR3 nucleotides: TGTGCCAGCAGGGCCGGAGGGGAGCAGTACTTC.

The genes are TRBV9 and TRBJ2-5; tentative D call: TRBD2 (6 bases). This CDR3 comprises 16 residues. Germline V gene data show CDR1 as SGDLS and CDR2 as YYNGEE. Trimming left V 0 bases short and J 0 bases short, with 12 bases between. The CDR3 is CASSVAGGVHQETQYF. The CDR3 DNA reads as TGTGCCAGCAGCGTAGCAGGCGGGGTTCACCAAGAGACCCAGTACTTC. Looking up the rest from reference TRBV9 and TRBJ2-5 gives the full variable domain: DSGVTQTPKHLITATGQRVTLRCSPRSGDLSVYWYQQSLDQGLQFLIQYYNGEERAKGNILERFSAQQFPDLHSELNLSSLELGDSALYFCASSVAGGVHQETQYFGPGTRLLVL.

V usage is TRBV10-3 and J usage is TRBJ2-7; 14 bases are shared with TRBD2. This CDR3 has 17 amino acids. Germline V gene lookup returns CDR1 ENHRY and CDR2 SYGVKD. The ends lost 4 bases at V and 2 bases at J; junction bases unmatched: 7. The DNA for the CDR3 is TGTGCCATCAGTGGGGGACTAGCGGGGGAAGGGGCCTACGAGCAGTACTTC. This gives the protein CAISGGLAGEGAYEQYF.

The sample holds one count of this clone. The chain carries TRBV4-1 and TRBJ2-1; 14 bases are shared with TRBD2. Germline lookup yields CDR1 MGHRA and CDR2 YSYEKL. V trimming: 4 bases; J trimming: 5 bases; junction bases outside the gene matches: 7. This CDR3 comprises 17 residues. The CDR3 coding sequence is TGCGCCAGCAGCCCTGGGACTAGCGGGGGCATGAACAATGAGCAGTTCTTC. This sequence encodes CASSPGTSGGMNNEQFF.

The V gene is TRBV29-1, the J gene TRBJ2-7; TRBD1 matches 9 bases. V lost 1 base, J lost 2 bases, and 9 bases stayed unmatched. The CDR3 extends over 16 amino acids. The germline V gene has CDR1 SQVTM and CDR2 ANQGSEA. The CDR3 loop is CSVEAAGQGEPYEQYF. The CDR3 bases are TGCAGCGTTGAAGCAGCGGGACAGGGCGAACCCTACGAGCAGTACTTC.

This chain links TRBV7-9 with TRBJ2-5; D might be TRBD1 (5 bases). Germline CDR1 SEHNR, CDR2 FQNEAQ (reference sequence). This CDR3 comprises 12 residues. Trimming shortened V by 5 bases and J by 3 bases, and 7 bases separated the two germline ends. The CDR3 reads CASSPTEETQYF. The DNA of the CDR3 is TGTGCCAGCAGCCCGACAGAAGAGACCCAGTACTTC. The full variable domain, completed using reference TRBV7-9 and TRBJ2-5, is DTGVSQNPRHKITKRGQNVTFRCDPISEHNRLYWYRQTLGQGPEFLTYFQNEAQLEKSRLLSDRFSAERPKGSFSTLEIQRTEQGDSAMYLCASSPTEETQYFGPGTRLLVL.

The genes are TRBV27 and TRBJ1-1, with D unresolved. With 2 bases removed from V and 1 base from J, the gap between germline ends came to 5 bases. From germline, CDR1 is MNHEY and CDR2 SMNVEV (reference sequence). The CDR3 spans 13 residues. The CDR3 DNA follows: TGTGCCAGCAGTTTAGGGAGGAACACTGAAGCTTTCTTT. It yields the protein CASSLGRNTEAFF.

This clone was observed a single time. The rearrangement uses TRBV25-1 and TRBJ2-5; 8 bases map to TRBD1. After removal of 4 bases from V and 3 bases from J, the junction contained 4 bases not matched to a gene. CDR1 MGHDK and CDR2 SYGVNS come from the germline V gene. The CDR3 has 14 amino acids. The CDR3 bases are TGTGCCAGCAGTGCCACGGACAGGGAAGAGACCCAGTACTTC. Protein: CASSATDREETQYF.